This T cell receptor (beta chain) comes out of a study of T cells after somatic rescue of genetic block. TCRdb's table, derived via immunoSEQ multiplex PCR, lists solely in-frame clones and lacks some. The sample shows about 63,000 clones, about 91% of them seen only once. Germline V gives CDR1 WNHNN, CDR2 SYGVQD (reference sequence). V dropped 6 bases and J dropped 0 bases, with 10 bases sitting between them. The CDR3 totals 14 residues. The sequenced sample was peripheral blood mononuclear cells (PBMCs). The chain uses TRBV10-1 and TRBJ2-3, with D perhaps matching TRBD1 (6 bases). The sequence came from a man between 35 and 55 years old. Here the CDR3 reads CASSRGPSTDTQYF. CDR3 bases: TGCGCCAGCAGCAGGGGACCTAGCACAGATACGCAGTATTTT.